The 10 T cell receptor beta chains below were found in one sample sequenced in a study of T cells in Graves' hyperthyroidism and ophthalmopathy (dated by TCRdb to the late 2010s). The library was obtained by multiplex PCR. For sequencing, an Illumina HiSeq 2000 was employed. The TCR beta CDR3 regions were amplified from the RNA transcripts. A first-round RT-PCR of the TCR CDR3 used the HTBI primer set with the Qiagen OneStep RT-PCR kit. TCRdb reran the public reads through fastp at Q25 and MiXCR, keeping productive beta chains. Rows merge per CDR3 protein into single entries with the most common DNA and genes. In all, the sample holds 600,000 or so distinct CDR3 sequences, and around 16% of those were seen once. The ten most abundant clones make up less than 4.5% of the sample. Specimen: blood. The receptors stem from a woman aged 25 to 39 with Graves' hyperthyroidism.

V is TRBV25-1 and J is TRBJ1-1, with TRBD1 matching over 8 bases. J lost 6 bases, V lost 1 base, and 10 bases had no gene match. The CDR3 consists of 16 residues. Germline V gene lookup returns CDR1 MGHDK and CDR2 SYGVNS. DNA for the CDR3: TGTGCCAGCAGTGAATTCTCCGGACAGGGTAGCGCTGAAGCTTTCTTT. Amino acids: CASSEFSGQGSAEAFF. The full variable domain, its missing parts supplied by reference TRBV25-1 and TRBJ1-1, is EADIYQTPRYLVIGTGKKITLECSQTMGHDKMYWYQQDPGMELHLIHYSYGVNSTEKGDLSSESTVSRIRTEHFPLTLESARPSHTSQYLCASSEFSGQGSAEAFFGQGTRLTVV.

This clonotype was seen at least ten times. The chain employs TRBV20-1 and TRBJ1-1; D possibly corresponds to TRBD1 (5 bases). CDR1 is DFQATT, CDR2 SNEGSKA, per germline (reference sequence). The ends were cut back, 4 bases at V and 2 bases at J, with 8 bases in the middle. The CDR3 runs to 12 residues. CDR3 residues: CSAKTVNTEAFF. CDR3 nucleotide sequence: TGCAGTGCTAAGACAGTAAACACTGAAGCTTTCTTT.

V and J are TRBV12-3 or TRBV12-4 and TRBJ2-1; TRBD1 aligns across 7 bases. The CDR3 is 15 amino acids. Trimming cost V 5 bases and J 10 bases; bases outside gene matches: 14. The CDR3 nucleotides are TGTGCCAGCAGTGAAAATTACAGGGGATCGGAGGAGCAGTTCTTC. Its translation: CASSENYRGSEEQFF.

CDR3 sequence: CASSPTGTGSTIYF. CDR3 nucleotides: TGTGCCAGCAGTCCCACCGGGACAGGGAGCACCATATATTTT. The rearrangement links TRBV27 to TRBJ1-3; 9 nucleotides match TRBD1. Losses at the gene ends were 5 bases for V and 9 bases for J; bases not matched to a gene: 8. The CDR3 length is 14 residues. CDR1 and CDR2 (germline): MNHEY, SMNVEV (reference sequence).

The chain joins TRBV7-8 to TRBJ2-7; TRBD1 agrees at 7 bases. Looked up from germline, CDR1 is SGHVS and CDR2 is FQNEAQ. This CDR3 is built from 16 residues. J was trimmed by 2 bases and V by 5 bases; bases with no gene match: 12. CDR3 sequence (DNA): TGTGCCAGCAGCCTGCCAATCCGGGACAGCACCTACGAGCAGTACTTC. Amino acid sequence: CASSLPIRDSTYEQYF.

This clonotype was detected many times. The chain joins TRBV20-1 to TRBJ2-5, with D perhaps TRBD1 or TRBD2 (5 bases each). The CDR3 totals 14 residues. V shed 4 bases and J shed 7 bases, with 19 bases lying between them. Germline CDR1 is DFQATT and CDR2 is SNEGSKA (reference sequence). DNA of the CDR3: TGCAGTGCTAAAATCACGGTAGCAGGGACGACCCAGTACTTC. This sequence encodes CSAKITVAGTTQYF.

This clonotype was observed at least ten times. V and J are TRBV7-8 and TRBJ2-5; a weak D match, TRBD1 (6 bases). Germline V lookup: CDR1 SGHVS, CDR2 FQNEAQ. This CDR3 has 15 residues. V was shortened by 4 bases and J by 0 bases, with 12 bases between the two germline ends. The CDR3 region has the DNA TGTGCCAGCAGCTACAACAGGGTGAACCAAGAGACCCAGTACTTC. Its translation: CASSYNRVNQETQYF.

The table lists this clonotype with many counts. The J gene is TRBJ2-7, the V gene TRBV10-3; 11 nucleotides agree with TRBD1. Germline values: CDR1 ENHRY, CDR2 SYGVKD. The CDR3 spans 14 residues. Trimming cost V 10 bases and J 3 bases; bases outside gene matches: 8. The CDR3 loop is CATRSGTGGYEQYF. For the CDR3, the DNA is TGTGCCACCCGTTCCGGGACAGGGGGCTACGAGCAGTACTTC.

The rearrangement uses TRBV20-1 and TRBJ1-1; a weak D match, TRBD1 (5 bases). The CDR3 extends over 11 amino acids. Trimming removed 7 bases from V and 10 bases from J, with 16 bases in between. Germline values: CDR1 DFQATT, CDR2 SNEGSKA (reference sequence). CDR3 protein: CSGAAQRGAFF. In DNA, the CDR3 is TGCAGTGGGGCCGCTCAGAGGGGAGCTTTCTTT.

There are many counts of this clonotype. V and J are TRBV28 and TRBJ2-7; 9 positions match TRBD1. This CDR3 spans 14 amino acids. The germline V gene has CDR1 MDHEN and CDR2 SYDVKM. Trimming cost V 7 bases and J 1 base; bases outside gene matches: 5. CDR3 bases: TGTGCCAGCACCCAGACAGGGGGTTCCTACGAGCAGTACTTC. Amino acids: CASTQTGGSYEQYF.